The rows below give T cell receptor beta chains drawn from one sample of a study of shared clonotypes between healthy human individuals. Assay: immunoSEQ multiplex PCR; the TCRdb copy retains only in-frame clones and omits some. The sample consists of more than 550,000 clones, just over 90% of them appearing once. The source material was naive CD8+ T cells sorted from blood. The receptors derive from a young man in good health. CDR3s include the opening cysteine and the closing phenylalanine or tryptophan. Each record gives: clone size, V gene, CDR3 protein. Rows give clone size only sometimes, using once, few, many, or a class for an expanded clone.

. TRBV2 CASSEPATGYYNEQFF
. TRBV9 CASSVGTSGTAVTGELFF
. TRBV5-1 CASSLARTRYTYEQYF
. TRBV18 CANSPSGTLAKNIQYF
once TRBV4-3 CASSQGSQGGIHEQFF
. TRBV29-1 CSVDNENTDTQYF
. TRBV9 CASSPSQGRINEQFF
. TRBV4-1 CASSQDLGVAYEQYF
. TRBV27 CASSRRPGLGGYEQYF
. TRBV28 CASSSFGQDPSSNQPQHF